Detailed here is one TCR beta chain. Antigen specificity is unknown. The sample providers were healthy Caucasian people from Russia, aged roughly 6 to 95. The source of the sample is a study of blood T cells in healthy people across ages. Primed by a sample-barcoded 5' primer and a J-beta primer mix, a second PCR proceeded for about 6 to 11 cycles. Sequencing of every sample gave 2.5 million or more CDR3-containing paired-end reads. TCRdb analysed the 5' RACE reads with MiXCR anew, one entry per CDR3 protein. This table holds about 800,000 distinct CDR3 sequences, 35% to 60% found once. The study, taken as a whole, reports: Donors of long life had a larger count of naive CD4+ cells and greater diversity than aged donors. With unsorted PBMCs, a conclusive comparison of naive versus antigen-experienced cells was not possible.

This clonotype was sampled from a man aged 80 or over in good health. Material for sequencing was blood.

The CDR3 reads CASSFTGRGGQPQHF. Written as DNA, the CDR3 is TGTGCCAGCAGCTTCACGGGACGGGGAGGTCAGCCCCAGCATTTT. The rearrangement uses TRBV2 and TRBJ1-5; perhaps TRBD1 as D (5 bases). The CDR3 runs to 15 residues. In germline, CDR1 is SNHLY, CDR2 FYNNEI. With 6 bases removed from V and 6 bases from J, the gap between germline ends came to 18 bases.